What follows are 21 T cell receptor beta chains derived from one specimen sequenced in a study of identifying expanded T cells in peripheral blood. Sequencing used immunoSEQ multiplex PCR; TCRdb keeps in-frame clones, though not all of them. The repertoire holds 50,000 to 65,000 clones, with about 92% as singletons. Material: blood. The receptors derive from a person between 18 and 75 years old in good health.

In DNA form, the CDR3 reads TGCAGCGTTGTCTGGGACGCCACAGAGACCCAGTACTTC. The encoded protein is CSVVWDATETQYF. V and J are TRBV29-1 and TRBJ2-5; D may match TRBD1 or TRBD2 (5 bases each). The CDR3 runs to 13 residues. The V and J ends lost 4 bases and 4 bases respectively, with 13 bases between them. The germline gives CDR1 SQVTM, CDR2 ANQGSEA. Full variable domain (remainder filled in from reference TRBV29-1 and TRBJ2-5): SAVISQKPSRDICQRGTSLTIQCQVDSQVTMMFWYRQQPGQSLTLIATANQGSEATYESGFVIDKFPISRPNLTFSTLTVSNMSPEDSSIYLCSVVWDATETQYFGPGTRLLVL.

The chain has TRBV2 and TRBJ2-5; D could derive from TRBD1 or TRBD2 (6 bases each). The V and J ends lost 2 bases and 5 bases respectively, with 12 bases between them. This CDR3 is 14 amino acids long. The germline CDR1 and CDR2 sequences are SNHLY and FYNNEI. The chain's CDR3 is CASSESRGPETQYF. The CDR3 nucleotides read TGTGCCAGCAGTGAATCCCGGGGGCCGGAGACCCAGTACTTC.

The chain is built from TRBV7-2 and TRBJ1-2; D might be TRBD1 (5 bases). V was trimmed by 0 bases and J by 6 bases, leaving 11 bases between them. CDR1 is SGHTA, CDR2 FQGNSA, per germline. This CDR3 spans 14 amino acids. CDR3 DNA: TGTGCCAGCAGCTTAGCTTCCAGGGAAGATGGCTACACCTTC. The encoded protein is CASSLASREDGYTF.

V is TRBV25-1 and J is TRBJ2-1; D possibly corresponds to TRBD2 (5 bases). V dropped 6 bases and J dropped 6 bases, with 15 bases sitting between them. The germline V gene has CDR1 MGHDK and CDR2 SYGVNS. The CDR3 sequence is 14 residues long. CDR3 DNA: TGTGCCAGCAGAGCGTACGGGGAACCCAATGAGCAGTTCTTC. It codes for CASRAYGEPNEQFF.

This clone was recorded only once. V is TRBV29-1 and J is TRBJ2-3; D not certain. The CDR3 spans 12 residues. Trimming cost V 5 bases and J 1 base, with 7 bases left between them. Per the germline V gene, CDR1 is SQVTM and CDR2 is ANQGSEA. This CDR3 reads CSVLIGTDTQYF. DNA for the CDR3: TGCAGCGTTCTTATCGGCACAGATACGCAGTATTTT.

The V call is TRBV6-5, the J call TRBJ2-5; the match to TRBD2 covers 10 bases. The V segment lost 6 bases and the J segment 6 bases; nucleotides outside the gene matches: 10. CDR3 length: 15 amino acids. Germline loops: CDR1 MNHEY, CDR2 SVGAGI. The CDR3 region has the DNA TGTGCCAGCAGAAAACCTCTAGCGGGGGAAAAGACCCAGTACTTC. Its protein is CASRKPLAGEKTQYF.

The chain employs TRBV6-4 and TRBJ2-7, with TRBD1 matching 7 bases. CDR1 and CDR2 from the germline V gene are MRHNA and SNTAGT. This CDR3 is built from 12 residues. The CDR3 loop reads CGYQGELYEQYF. In DNA, the CDR3 is TGTGGATACCAGGGGGAGCTGTACGAGCAGTACTTC.

This chain uses TRBV7-2 with TRBJ1-5; no reliable D call. Germline CDR1 reads SGHTA; CDR2 reads FQGNSA. Trimming shortened V by 1 base and J by 0 bases, and 10 bases separated the two germline ends. The CDR3 runs to 16 residues. In nucleotides, the CDR3 is TGTGCCAGCAGCTTAGTTTATGGAATTAGCAATCAGCCCCAGCATTTT. Protein sequence: CASSLVYGISNQPQHF.

V gene TRBV13 combines with J gene TRBJ2-6; tentative D call: TRBD1 (5 bases). The CDR3 totals 16 residues. Trimming cost V 2 bases and J 1 base, with 9 bases left between them. Germline V gene lookup returns CDR1 PRHDT and CDR2 FYEKMQ (reference sequence). The CDR3 is CASSLYRPSGANVLTF. The CDR3 bases are TGTGCCAGCAGCTTATACAGGCCGTCTGGGGCCAACGTCCTGACTTTC.

The chain uses TRBV6-6 and TRBJ1-5; no definite D call. Germline assignment: CDR1 MNHNY and CDR2 SVGAGI (reference sequence). The CDR3 runs 14 residues. Deletions cut 2 bases from V and 0 bases from J, with 5 bases between. The CDR3 region has the DNA TGTGCCAGCAGTTACGCAGATAGCAATCAGCCCCAGCATTTT. It specifies CASSYADSNQPQHF.

This clone has just a few counts. V is TRBV5-1 and J is TRBJ2-2; D may be TRBD1 or TRBD2 (5 bases each). This CDR3 has 15 residues. Germline CDR1 is SGHRS and CDR2 is YFSETQ. Trimming took 4 bases from V and 7 from J, leaving 17 bases between them. The CDR3: CASSPGPEAGGELFF. CDR3 in DNA: TGCGCCAGCAGCCCGGGACCCGAGGCGGGCGGGGAGCTGTTTTTT. The full variable domain, its missing parts supplied by reference TRBV5-1 and TRBJ2-2, is KAGVTQTPRYLIKTRGQQVTLSCSPISGHRSVSWYQQTPGQGLQFLFEYFSETQRNKGNFPGRFSGRQFSNSRSEMNVSTLELGDSALYLCASSPGPEAGGELFFGEGSRLTVL.

In this sample, this clone turned up a few times. The chain combines TRBV30 with TRBJ1-2; 11 bases are a match to TRBD1. V shed 5 bases, J shed 3 bases, and the junction held 2 bases outside the gene matches. Germline CDR1 and CDR2: GTSNPN and SVGIG (reference sequence). CDR3 size: 13 residues. The CDR3 loop reads CAWRTGGYYGYTF. The CDR3 DNA sequence: TGTGCCTGGCGGACAGGGGGCTACTATGGCTACACCTTC.

The V call is TRBV28, the J call TRBJ1-5; D is perhaps TRBD1 (5 bases). Germline V CDR1 and CDR2: MDHEN, SYDVKM. The CDR3 has 17 amino acids. With 6 bases removed from V and 4 bases from J, the gap between germline ends came to 22 bases. CDR3 nucleotides: TGTGCCAGCAGCCGGACCCTCGGGGCTATTACTAATCAGCCCCAGCATTTT. It encodes CASSRTLGAITNQPQHF.

This chain joins TRBV5-1 and TRBJ2-3; D possibly matches TRBD1 or TRBD2 (5 bases each). This CDR3 is built from 14 residues. With 1 base removed from V and 5 bases from J, the gap between germline ends came to 11 bases. The germline CDR1 and CDR2 sequences are SGHRS and YFSETQ. This CDR3 is CASSLYGAGDTQYF. CDR3 DNA: TGCGCCAGCAGCTTGTACGGGGCTGGAGATACGCAGTATTTT.

The V gene is TRBV5-1, the J gene TRBJ2-3; D remains ambiguous. The CDR3 spans 14 residues. Trimming pared 7 bases from V and 4 bases from J, leaving 16 bases between. The germline CDR1 and CDR2 sequences are SGHRS and YFSETQ. This chain's CDR3 is CASGSSAESDTQYF. The DNA of the CDR3 is TGCGCCAGCGGCTCCTCGGCCGAATCAGATACGCAGTATTTT.

The chain couples TRBV27 to TRBJ2-2; 9 bases map to TRBD2. Germline values: CDR1 MNHEY, CDR2 SMNVEV (reference sequence). Losses at the gene ends were 3 bases for V and 2 bases for J; bases not matched to a gene: 19. The CDR3 loop spans 21 amino acids. In DNA form, the CDR3 reads TGTGCCAGCAGTTTGGAGATGGGTGACGGATCTAGCGGGGATAACACCGGGGAGCTGTTTTTT. It encodes CASSLEMGDGSSGDNTGELFF.

The chain carries TRBV7-2 and TRBJ2-7, with D possibly matching TRBD1 (7 bases). V lost 7 bases to trimming and J lost 0 bases, with 13 bases between them. CDR3 size: 14 residues. Germline V gives CDR1 SGHTA, CDR2 FQGNSA. The CDR3 coding sequence is TGTGCCAGCAATTCAGGGGGGACCTCCTACGAGCAGTACTTC. Translating it yields CASNSGGTSYEQYF.

The CDR3 DNA sequence: TGCGCCAGCAGCTTGGAGGGGGCCACAGATACGCAGTATTTT. Translation gives CASSLEGATDTQYF. V and J are TRBV5-1 and TRBJ2-3, with 7 bases that match TRBD1. Germline values: CDR1 SGHRS, CDR2 YFSETQ. The CDR3 covers 14 residues. V lost 0 bases to trimming and J lost 2 bases; unmatched junction nucleotides: 0.

The chain carries TRBV30 and TRBJ2-7, with D perhaps matching TRBD2 (7 bases). The V gene's germline CDR1 is GTSNPN and CDR2 SVGIG (reference sequence). There are 14 residues in the CDR3. V lost 3 bases and J 1 base, leaving 13 bases between the germline ends. CDR3 sequence (DNA): TGTGCCTGGAGCATCGGGGGGCTGTCCTACGAGCAGTACTTC. Translating it yields CAWSIGGLSYEQYF.

The V call is TRBV27, the J call TRBJ2-7; D might be TRBD2 (5 bases). The CDR3 sequence is 14 residues long. Germline V gives CDR1 MNHEY, CDR2 SMNVEV (reference sequence). Trimming took off 0 bases at V and 6 bases at J, with 12 bases between the two ends. CDR3 sequence reads: CASSLSGRTREQYF. CDR3 DNA sequence: TGTGCCAGCAGTTTATCGGGCAGGACTCGCGAGCAGTACTTC.

The CDR3 DNA sequence: TGCGCCAGCAGCCAGGGCCCCTTTCCAGAGGACACCGGGGAGCTGTTTTTT. As protein: CASSQGPFPEDTGELFF. The chain has TRBV4-3 and TRBJ2-2; D is ambiguous. V was shortened by 3 bases and J by 3 bases, with 17 bases between the two germline ends. The CDR3 consists of 17 residues. The germline CDR1 and CDR2 sequences are LGHNA and YSLEER.